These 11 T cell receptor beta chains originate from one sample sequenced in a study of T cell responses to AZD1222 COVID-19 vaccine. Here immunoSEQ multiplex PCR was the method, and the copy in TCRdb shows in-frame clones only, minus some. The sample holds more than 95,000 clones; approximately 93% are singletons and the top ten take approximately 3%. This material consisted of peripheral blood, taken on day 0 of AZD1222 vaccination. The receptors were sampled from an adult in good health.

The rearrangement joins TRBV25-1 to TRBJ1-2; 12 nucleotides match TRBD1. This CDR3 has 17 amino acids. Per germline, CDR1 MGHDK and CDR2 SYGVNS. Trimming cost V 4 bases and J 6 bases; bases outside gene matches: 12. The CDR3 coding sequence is TGTGCCAGCAGTGCTGGGACAGGGGGCCAGAATGCTCATGGCTACACCTTC. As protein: CASSAGTGGQNAHGYTF.

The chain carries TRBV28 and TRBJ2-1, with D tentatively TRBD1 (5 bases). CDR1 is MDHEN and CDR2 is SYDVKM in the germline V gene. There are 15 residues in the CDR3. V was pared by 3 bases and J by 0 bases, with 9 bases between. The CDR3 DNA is TGTGCCAGCAGTTTGACAGTTAGCTCCTACAATGAGCAGTTCTTC. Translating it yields CASSLTVSSYNEQFF.

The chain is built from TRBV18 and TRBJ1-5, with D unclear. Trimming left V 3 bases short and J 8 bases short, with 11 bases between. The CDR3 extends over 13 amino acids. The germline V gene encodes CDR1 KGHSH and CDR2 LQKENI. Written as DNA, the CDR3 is TGTGCCAGCTCACCGGATCTTAATGAGCCCCAGCATTTT. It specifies CASSPDLNEPQHF.

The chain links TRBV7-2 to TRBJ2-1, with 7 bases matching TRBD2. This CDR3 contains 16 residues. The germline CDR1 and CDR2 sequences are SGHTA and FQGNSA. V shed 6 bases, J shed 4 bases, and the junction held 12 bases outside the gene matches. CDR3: CASSPKGGSPYNEQFF. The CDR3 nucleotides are TGTGCCAGCAGTCCTAAGGGCGGGAGCCCTTACAATGAGCAGTTCTTC.

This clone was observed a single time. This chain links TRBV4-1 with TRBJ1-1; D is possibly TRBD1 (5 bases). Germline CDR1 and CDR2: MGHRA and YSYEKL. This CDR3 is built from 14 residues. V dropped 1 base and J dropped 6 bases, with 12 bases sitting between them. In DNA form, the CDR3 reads TGCGCCAGCAGCCAAGGACTCAGGGAACCTGAAGCTTTCTTT. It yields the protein CASSQGLREPEAFF.

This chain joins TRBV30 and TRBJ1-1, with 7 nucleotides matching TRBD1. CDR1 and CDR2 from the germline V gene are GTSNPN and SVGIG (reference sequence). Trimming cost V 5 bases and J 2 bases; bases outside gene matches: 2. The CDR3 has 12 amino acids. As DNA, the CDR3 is TGTGCCTGGGACAGGGTAAACACTGAAGCTTTCTTT. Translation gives CAWDRVNTEAFF.

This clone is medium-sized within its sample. CDR3 protein: CASSKSPTEPNSPLHF. CDR3 sequence (DNA): TGTGCCAGCAGCAAATCGCCGACTGAGCCAAATTCACCCCTCCACTTT. The chain joins TRBV21-1 to TRBJ1-6. TRBV21-1 is a pseudogene segment. This CDR3 is 16 amino acids long.

The CDR3 nucleotides read TGTGCCAGTAGTGGACCCGGTGTGATGAAAGGTGGCTACACCTTC. Protein: CASSGPGVMKGGYTF. This chain links TRBV19 with TRBJ1-2, with no clear D. CDR3 length: 15 residues. Germline V CDR1 and CDR2: LNHDA, SQIVND (reference sequence). Trimming pared 5 bases from V and 7 bases from J, leaving 20 bases between. Full variable domain (outside the CDR3, taken from reference TRBV19 and TRBJ1-2): DGGITQSPKYLFRKEGQNVTLSCEQNLNHDAMYWYRQDPGQGLRLIYYSQIVNDFQKGDIAEGYSVSREKKESFPLTVTSAQKNPTAFYLCASSGPGVMKGGYTFGSGTRLTVV.

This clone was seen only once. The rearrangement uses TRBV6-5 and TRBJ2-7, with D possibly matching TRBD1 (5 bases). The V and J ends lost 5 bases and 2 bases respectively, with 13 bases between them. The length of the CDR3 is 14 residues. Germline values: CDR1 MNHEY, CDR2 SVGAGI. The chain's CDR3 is CASSRGAGPYEQYF. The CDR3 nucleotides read TGTGCCAGCAGTCGTGGCGCAGGGCCCTACGAGCAGTACTTC.

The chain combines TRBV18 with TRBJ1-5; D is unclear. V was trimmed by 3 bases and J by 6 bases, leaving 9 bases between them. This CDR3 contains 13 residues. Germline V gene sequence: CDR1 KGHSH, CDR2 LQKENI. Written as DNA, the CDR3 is TGTGCCAGCTCACCCGGGAGGGTTCAGCCCCAGCATTTT. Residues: CASSPGRVQPQHF. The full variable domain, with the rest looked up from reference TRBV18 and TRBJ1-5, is NAGVMQNPRHLVRRRGQEARLRCSPMKGHSHVYWYRQLPEEGLKFMVYLQKENIIDESGMPKERFSAEFPKEGPSILRIQQVVRGDSAAYFCASSPGRVQPQHFGDGTRLSIL.

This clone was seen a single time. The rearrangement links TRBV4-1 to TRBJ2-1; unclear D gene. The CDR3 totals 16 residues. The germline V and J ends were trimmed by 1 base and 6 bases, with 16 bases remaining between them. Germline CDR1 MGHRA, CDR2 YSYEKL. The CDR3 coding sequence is TGCGCCAGCAGCCAAGGACGCGCAGAGTGGCGCAATGAGCAGTTCTTC. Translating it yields CASSQGRAEWRNEQFF.